The rows below give T cell receptor beta chains drawn from one sample of a study of cytotoxic CD8 clonotypes in ibrutinib-treated CLL. The data were produced by immunoSEQ multiplex PCR, yet TCRdb's version contains in-frame clones alone and is incomplete. The sample holds fewer than 400,000 clones, roughly 67% seen once. Sequences were derived from PBMCs, sampled after 36 months of ibrutinib treatment. These receptors came from a human donor with chronic lymphocytic leukemia. Both conserved end residues are part of each CDR3. D genes are given only for firm matches. Some rows mark clone size as missing; the rest say once, few, many or name a class of expanded clone.

CDR3nt	CDR3aa	v_gene	j_gene	abundance	d_gene
TGTGCCAGCACCCCTGCGGGATACAACTATGGCTACACCTTC	CASTPAGYNYGYTF	TRBV7-9	TRBJ1-2	.	.
TGCGCCAGCAGCTTGGCCACGCAGGACAATGAGCAGTTCTTC	CASSLATQDNEQFF	TRBV5-1	TRBJ2-1	.	.
TGTGCCAGTAGTATGAGAGGACCCGGAACTGGCTACACCTTC	CASSMRGPGTGYTF	TRBV19	TRBJ1-2	.	.
TGTGCCAGCAGCGTCGGGACTTGGCAAGAGACCCAGTACTTC	CASSVGTWQETQYF	TRBV9	TRBJ2-5	once	.
TGTGCCAGCAGTAGTCTGACAGCCACCTCCTACGAGCAGTACTTC	CASSSLTATSYEQYF	TRBV6-1	TRBJ2-7	few	.
TGTGCCAGCAGCTTAGCCGGATCTACCGGGGAGCTGTTTTTT	CASSLAGSTGELFF	TRBV7-8	TRBJ2-2	.	.
TGCAGCGTTGAGCGGCAGGGTGACTATGGCTACACCTTC	CSVERQGDYGYTF	TRBV29-1	TRBJ1-2	.	.
TGTGCCAGCAGCCCTTACTTAGGCGTCTACAATGAGCAGTTCTTC	CASSPYLGVYNEQFF	TRBV9	TRBJ2-1	.	.
TGCGCCAGCAGCCGAACGATGACAGGTCCCCAAGAGACCCAGTACTTC	CASSRTMTGPQETQYF	TRBV5-1	TRBJ2-5	.	.
TGTGCCAGCAGCCTCTCGGGACAGCTTTCCGAGCAGTTCTTC	CASSLSGQLSEQFF	TRBV14	TRBJ2-1	.	TRBD1
TGTGCCAGCAGCTACCGACCGAGCGAGCAGTACTTC	CASSYRPSEQYF	TRBV14	TRBJ2-7	.	.
TGCGCCAGCAGCCAAGAACGCGGAGCGGGGGGGCGAGGAGATACGCAGTATTTT	CASSQERGAGGRGDTQYF	TRBV4-1	TRBJ2-3	few	TRBD2
TGCAGCGTTTGGGAGGGTGGCGGCAATCAGCCCCAGCATTTT	CSVWEGGGNQPQHF	TRBV29-1	TRBJ1-5	.	.
TGTGCCAGCAGCCCGTCGACAGGAGCCCTTTCCTACAATGAGCAGTTCTTC	CASSPSTGALSYNEQFF	TRBV11-2	TRBJ2-1	.	.
TGTGCCAGCAGCGACAACGACGGCAAACTGTTTTTT	CASSDNDGKLFF	TRBV11-3	TRBJ1-4	.	.
TGTGCCAGCAGCCCAACAGGGATCGGGGAGACCCAGTACTTC	CASSPTGIGETQYF	TRBV6-6	TRBJ2-5	.	.
TGTGCCAGCAGTCTCGGGACAAGTGGGAACTATGGCTACACCTTC	CASSLGTSGNYGYTF	TRBV6-6	TRBJ1-2	.	.
TGTGCCAGCAGTCCGATCGCCAACGAGCAGTACTTC	CASSPIANEQYF	TRBV11-2	TRBJ2-7	.	.
TGTGCCAGCAGCTCCCACCCCTTTTACGAGCAGTACTTC	CASSSHPFYEQYF	TRBV7-9	TRBJ2-7	.	.
TGTGCCAGCAGTTTAGCCCCTCCCGGTTACGAGCAGTACTTC	CASSLAPPGYEQYF	TRBV27	TRBJ2-7	.	.
TGCAGTGCTAGAGCCGGAAATACGCAGTATTTT	CSARAGNTQYF	TRBV20-1	TRBJ2-3	.	.
TGTGCCAGCAGCTTTGGGACAGGGGATGGCTACACCTTC	CASSFGTGDGYTF	TRBV5-6	TRBJ1-2	few	TRBD1
TGTGCCAGCAGTGAAGAGGGGTGGGGGACTAGCGACGAGCAGTACTTC	CASSEEGWGTSDEQYF	TRBV2	TRBJ2-7	.	TRBD2
TGTGCCAGCAGCTTGTCCGGGGAGCTGTTTTTT	CASSLSGELFF	TRBV5-4	TRBJ2-2	few	.